This record covers a single T cell receptor (beta chain). In this sample, this clonotype turned up a few times. Its antigen target is currently unknown. Base quality data are lacking; no much larger clone is found one base away. At the junction V is shortened by 1 base and J by 5 bases, with 15 bases in between. The CDR3 covers 15 residues, taking in both the cysteine and the phenylalanine. Just CDR3 DNA is preserved here, 45 bases in frame from base 1. In the germline V gene (reference sequence), CDR1 corresponds to LGHDT and CDR2 to YNNKEL. This sample is part of a study of blood T cells in healthy people across ages (dated by TCRdb to the mid-2010s). Broadly, across the study: Template switching captured roughly one uniquely barcoded TCR beta cDNA molecule per two T cells in model experiments. Age-related changes in TCR beta repertoire diversity were measured in the study by deep sequencing normalized with unique cDNA molecular identifiers. Donors were grouped into four age groups: young (average approximately 15 years), middle-aged (over 35), aged (approximately 58) and long-lived (roughly 80). To avoid experimental bias, donors of different ages were spread randomly across the sequencing lanes. For two donors (one aged 18 to 29 and one aged 80 or older), the study analyzed two additional independent replicas of 1 million unique cDNA reads from the same blood draw. What the research found in general, with its limitations: As age increased, observed TCR beta diversity per million T cells dropped in a roughly linear way, and a significant reduction was already evident by age 40. The CMV infection status of donors was not known, potentially confounding age-related changes in expanded clonotypes. Estimates of total diversity based on one million sequenced T cells were considered lower bounds and underestimates. Compared with the aged group, the long-lived group had more naive CD4+ T cells, fewer expanded clones and increased TCR diversity, a pattern suggesting age selection. Bulk unsorted PBMC profiling prevented conclusive comparison of naive and antigen-experienced compartments. Observed TCR beta diversity correlated strongly with the percentage of naive T cells measured by flow cytometry.

Donors were a few dozen systemically healthy Caucasian individuals from Russia aged 6 to 90 years. Each donor gave about 9.2 milliliters of peripheral blood, drawn into EDTA-treated Vacutainer tubes. PBMCs were isolated by Ficoll-Paque density-gradient centrifugation, with at least 6 million obtained per sample. Trizol reagent was used to extract total RNA from the PBMCs, yielding at least 5.5 micrograms per sample. For every donor, flow cytometry on a PBMC aliquot measured the percentage of naive CD45RAhigh/CD27high T cells. The library relied on 5' RACE. TCRdb names Illumina HiSeq 2500 as the instrument used. The second PCR ran for about 6 to 12 cycles and used a J-beta primer mix along with a sample-barcoded 5' primer. A template-switch 5' adaptor carrying 12 random nucleotides introduced a unique molecular identifier onto each TCR beta cDNA molecule. At least 2.5 million CDR3-containing paired-end reads were obtained from each sample. First-strand cDNA was synthesized from all RNA with the Mint cDNA synthesis kit, primed by a TRBC-specific oligonucleotide. After uracil-DNA glycosylase treatment, a first 18-cycle PCR used universal primers M1SS and BC2_uni_R on all cDNA. Per the authors' processing: Normalization of each sample was performed by random selection of 1 million high-quality reads, each carrying a distinct molecular identifier. Reads sharing molecular identifiers were discarded rather than binned into consensus sequences. CDR3 identification, clonotype clustering and error correction used MiTCR with a Q25 quality threshold and the strictest error-elimination algorithm. A nonparametric unseen species model using Euler transformation provided a lower-bound estimate of total TCR beta diversity. TCRdb itself trimmed the public reads at Q25 with fastp, ran MiXCR and retained productive beta chains. Under each unique CDR3 protein, matching rows form one entry showing the most common genes and DNA. The authors' filters were not applied to this entry. The sample contains around 1.5 million distinct CDR3 sequences, 59% of them found a single time. The leading ten clones occupy over 5% of the sample.

The sequenced sample was blood. The TCR comes from a man younger than 30 in good health. This sequence uses TRBV3-1 and TRBJ2-7; the D gene is not confidently resolved. The nucleotide sequence is TGTGCCAGCAGCCAAGGGTGGACCGCGAGTGACGAGCAGTACTTC. The translation is CASSQGWTASDEQYF.